The 14 T cell receptor beta chains presented below share a single source sample, sequenced in a study of cytomegalovirus exposure and HLA in healthy donors. Only in-frame clones appear in the TCRdb table, and some are missing; sequencing was by immunoSEQ multiplex PCR. The table has about 150,000 clones, more than 75% seen once; the top ten hold 2.5% to 3%. The sequenced material came from PBMCs. These receptors originate from a man aged 18 to 29 in good health and CMV-seronegative.

The rearrangement uses TRBV5-4 and TRBJ2-7; tentatively, D is TRBD1 (7 bases). V lost 3 bases, J lost 3 bases, and 16 bases lay in between. This CDR3 contains 15 residues. CDR1 is SGHNT and CDR2 is YYREEE in the germline V gene (reference sequence). This chain's CDR3 is CASSSAGRGDYEQYF. The CDR3 bases are TGTGCCAGCAGCTCCGCGGGCAGGGGGGACTACGAGCAGTACTTC. The entire variable domain, with the rest obtained from reference TRBV5-4 and TRBJ2-7, is as follows: ETGVTQSPTHLIKTRGQQVTLRCSSQSGHNTVSWYQQALGQGPQFIFQYYREEENGRGNFPPRFSGLQFPNYSSELNVNALELDDSALYLCASSSAGRGDYEQYFGPGTRLTVT.

V gene TRBV28 combines with J gene TRBJ1-4; tentative D call: TRBD1 (5 bases). The germline V and J ends were trimmed by 8 bases and 8 bases, with 15 bases remaining between them. The CDR3 totals 13 residues. Germline V gene data show CDR1 as MDHEN and CDR2 as SYDVKM. This CDR3 reads CASGAVVGEKLFF. The DNA of the CDR3 is TGTGCCAGCGGGGCAGTAGTGGGGGAAAAACTGTTTTTT.

In this sample, this clone turned up once. This sequence joins TRBV10-2 and TRBJ1-1; 8 bases line up with TRBD1. This CDR3 region has 13 residues. The trim removed 7 bases at V and 11 bases at J, leaving 12 bases unmatched. CDR1 and CDR2 (germline): WSHSY, SAAADI. In DNA, the CDR3 is TGCGCCAGCAAGGTTTCAGGGGGCGCGTGGGCTTTCTTT. Translated, it gives CASKVSGGAWAFF.

The CDR3 region is CASRNGQGVSGEQYV. CDR3 DNA sequence: TGTGCCAGCAGAAACGGACAGGGAGTATCGGGAGAGCAGTACGTC. The J gene is TRBJ2-7, the V gene TRBV6-1; 8 bases align to TRBD1. This CDR3 comprises 15 residues. Germline CDR1 is MNHNS and CDR2 is SASEGT. The V segment lost 6 bases and the J segment 7 bases; nucleotides outside the gene matches: 14.

In its sample, this clone was seen once. The chain employs TRBV5-1 and TRBJ2-2, with a weak D call TRBD2 (7 bases). CDR3 length equals 16 residues. V shed 7 bases and J shed 2 bases, with 18 bases lying between them. In germline, CDR1 is SGHRS, CDR2 YFSETQ. CDR3 residues: CASAPGAGANTGELFF. As DNA, the CDR3 is TGCGCCAGCGCTCCGGGTGCGGGGGCAAACACCGGGGAGCTGTTTTTT.

This clone was detected ten times or more. This rearrangement joins TRBV5-4 to TRBJ2-1, with D maybe TRBD2 (5 bases). In germline, CDR1 is SGHNT, CDR2 YYREEE (reference sequence). The V end was cut by 2 bases, the J end by 5 bases, with 17 bases between. CDR3 length: 16 amino acids. CDR3 protein: CASSFSLGSADNEQFF. The CDR3 coding sequence is TGTGCCAGCAGCTTCTCACTAGGTTCAGCCGACAATGAGCAGTTCTTC. The full variable domain, rest sourced from reference TRBV5-4 and TRBJ2-1, is ETGVTQSPTHLIKTRGQQVTLRCSSQSGHNTVSWYQQALGQGPQFIFQYYREEENGRGNFPPRFSGLQFPNYSSELNVNALELDDSALYLCASSFSLGSADNEQFFGPGTRLTVL.

The chain joins TRBV29-1 to TRBJ2-5; 7 nucleotides agree with TRBD2. The CDR3 loop spans 12 amino acids. Germline CDR1 and CDR2: SQVTM and ANQGSEA. CDR3 residues: CIPPGGEETQYF. The CDR3 nucleotides are TGCATCCCACCTGGGGGGGAAGAGACCCAGTACTTC.

The V gene is TRBV7-9, the J gene TRBJ2-1, with TRBD2 identical over 10 bases. CDR1 is SEHNR, CDR2 FQNEAQ, per germline (reference sequence). The V gene end was trimmed by 1 base and the J gene end by 10 bases; junction bases not matched to a gene: 7. The CDR3 runs to 15 residues. In DNA, the CDR3 is TGTGCCAGCAGCTTAGAGCGGGAGGGCCGAGGGGAGCAGTTCTTC. It is translated as CASSLEREGRGEQFF.

The chain's CDR3 is CASTHAGIRNTEAFF. CDR3 bases: TGTGCCAGTACGCATGCAGGGATTCGGAACACTGAAGCTTTCTTT. The rearrangement links TRBV19 to TRBJ1-1; tentative D call: TRBD1 (5 bases). CDR1 LNHDA and CDR2 SQIVND come from the germline V gene (reference sequence). The V gene lost 7 bases and the J gene lost 1 base, with 16 bases spanning the gap. The CDR3 contains 15 residues. The entire variable domain, with the rest obtained from reference TRBV19 and TRBJ1-1, is as follows: DGGITQSPKYLFRKEGQNVTLSCEQNLNHDAMYWYRQDPGQGLRLIYYSQIVNDFQKGDIAEGYSVSREKKESFPLTVTSAQKNPTAFYLCASTHAGIRNTEAFFGQGTRLTVV.

The chain links TRBV5-1 to TRBJ2-4; 12 nucleotides agree with TRBD1. This CDR3 contains 15 residues. The V gene's germline CDR1 is SGHRS and CDR2 YFSETQ. V lost 3 bases and J lost 6; bases outside the gene matches: 4. The CDR3 sequence: CASSSGQGAGNIQYF. The CDR3 DNA sequence: TGCGCCAGCAGCTCGGGACAGGGGGCGGGAAACATTCAGTACTTC. Drawing the rest from reference TRBV5-1 and TRBJ2-4, the complete variable domain is KAGVTQTPRYLIKTRGQQVTLSCSPISGHRSVSWYQQTPGQGLQFLFEYFSETQRNKGNFPGRFSGRQFSNSRSEMNVSTLELGDSALYLCASSSGQGAGNIQYFGAGTRLSVL.

The CDR3 loop is CASSSSGTGGSAEAFF. In DNA form, the CDR3 reads TGTGCCAGCAGCTCATCCGGGACAGGGGGCAGCGCTGAAGCTTTCTTT. The chain has TRBV11-2 and TRBJ1-1; 12 bases line up with TRBD1. Germline V gene lookup returns CDR1 SGHAT and CDR2 FQNNGV. The CDR3 is 16 amino acids. V lost 4 bases and J lost 6; bases outside the gene matches: 9. Filled out from reference TRBV11-2 and TRBJ1-1, the complete variable domain reads EAGVAQSPRYKIIEKRQSVAFWCNPISGHATLYWYQQILGQGPKLLIQFQNNGVVDDSQLPKDRFSAERLKGVDSTLKIQPAKLEDSAVYLCASSSSGTGGSAEAFFGQGTRLTVV.

This sequence joins TRBV28 and TRBJ1-3; D possibly corresponds to TRBD1 (6 bases). The germline V gene has CDR1 MDHEN and CDR2 SYDVKM. The V gene lost 3 bases and the J gene lost 7 bases, with 19 bases spanning the gap. This CDR3 has 16 residues. CDR3 DNA: TGTGCCAGCAGTTTCCAGGGGACGGAAGGAATTAACACCATATATTTT. Encoded protein: CASSFQGTEGINTIYF.

A single count supports this clone. The V gene is TRBV4-1, the J gene TRBJ2-5; D perhaps matches TRBD2 (5 bases). The V gene lost 1 base and the J gene lost 2 bases, with 11 bases spanning the gap. The CDR3 contains 15 residues. Germline lookup yields CDR1 MGHRA and CDR2 YSYEKL. The CDR3 protein is CASSQATRFQETQYF. Here the CDR3 DNA reads TGCGCCAGCAGCCAAGCAACTAGATTTCAAGAGACCCAGTACTTC.

The chain recombines TRBV19 with TRBJ1-1; TRBD1 is a possible D gene (5 bases). The germline gives CDR1 LNHDA, CDR2 SQIVND (reference sequence). CDR3 length: 11 residues. V gave up 5 bases and J gave up 11 bases, with 12 bases separating them. The CDR3 is CASSVGTRAFF. CDR3 nucleotides: TGTGCCAGTAGTGTCGGGACTAGGGCTTTCTTT. The entire variable domain, with the rest obtained from reference TRBV19 and TRBJ1-1, is as follows: DGGITQSPKYLFRKEGQNVTLSCEQNLNHDAMYWYRQDPGQGLRLIYYSQIVNDFQKGDIAEGYSVSREKKESFPLTVTSAQKNPTAFYLCASSVGTRAFFGQGTRLTVV.